These T cell receptor beta chains were read from a single sample in a study of blood T cell repertoires in COVID-19. Profiling relied on immunoSEQ multiplex PCR, and the TCRdb table lists in-frame clones only, not all of them. The data contain roughly 57,000 clones, over 75% of them singletons. Sequencing was performed on peripheral blood. These receptors were obtained from a man between 60 and 70 years old with active or convalescent COVID-19. CDR3s include the opening cysteine and the closing phenylalanine or tryptophan. Each record gives: J gene, V gene, CDR3 protein.

TRBJ2-1 | TRBV3-1/TRBV3-2 | CASSLGTSGGIEQFF
TRBJ2-5 | TRBV7-8 | CASSLGGQGKGEAQYF
TRBJ1-4 | TRBV24-1 | CATSETGTGDNEKLFF
TRBJ2-7 | TRBV4-1 | CASSQGVAGTSGSSYEQYF
TRBJ2-7 | TRBV28 | CASSFLTSGILF
TRBJ1-1 | TRBV5-1 | CASSRDRESPRMMNTEAFF
TRBJ1-5 | TRBV28 | CASRSPGTGNQPQHF
TRBJ1-6 | TRBV7-6 | CASSQRDSNSPLHF
TRBJ2-3 | TRBV5-4 | CASSLGQGGRDTQYF
TRBJ2-1 | TRBV6-5 | CASSLPGQGAYPQFF
TRBJ2-1 | TRBV9 | CASSVASGSHNEQFF
TRBJ2-1 | TRBV7-6 | CASSLAGSQAGEQFF
TRBJ1-3 | TRBV6-1 | CASSERSGGNTIYF
TRBJ2-1 | TRBV15 | CATSRLAGGSNEQFF
TRBJ1-1 | TRBV7-6 | CASSQGAGTEAFF
TRBJ2-7 | TRBV12-3/TRBV12-4 | CASSRQIGYEQYF
TRBJ1-4 | TRBV5-1 | CASSLEGGNEKLFF
TRBJ1-2 | TRBV6-6 | CASSLVQAGIYGYTF
TRBJ1-6 | TRBV7-9 | CASSPGGGADSPLHF
TRBJ1-1 | TRBV19 | CASSMPGYGTEAFF
TRBJ1-2 | TRBV3-1/TRBV3-2 | CASSQTGTGGHGYTF
TRBJ1-6 | TRBV5-3 | CARSLDRGEGKGSPLHF
TRBJ2-1 | TRBV12-5 | CASMVLREGRSNEQFF
TRBJ2-3 | TRBV18 | CASSSGLAGTDTQYF
TRBJ1-2 | TRBV6-5 | CASSYTATRGGHGYTF
TRBJ2-1 | TRBV5-6 | CASSLTGTKKAGNEQFF
TRBJ2-7 | TRBV6-5 | CASSRTSVPKGQYF
TRBJ2-7 | TRBV19 | CATKRLAGAYEQYF
TRBJ1-6 | TRBV30 | CAWSVAVWSPLHF
TRBJ2-7 | TRBV27 | CASSAWDRGSGEQYF
TRBJ2-3 | TRBV6-5 | CASRRGSTDTQYF
TRBJ1-5 | TRBV18 | CASSPRGQAGQPQHF